The present TCR beta chain was sequenced within a study of T cells in Graves' hyperthyroidism and ophthalmopathy. Ophthalmopathy patients had moderate-to-severe active disease, CAS ≥3, NOSPECS ≥4, and disease duration under 3 months. Looked up from germline, CDR1 is MNHNS and CDR2 is SASEGT. Trimming took 8 bases from V and 1 from J, leaving 11 bases between them. The CDR3 is 13 residues long. This clonotype showed up many times. Its antigen is currently unknown. Using RNA transcripts as the source, TCR beta CDR3 regions were amplified. The primer set for the first-round RT-PCR of the TCR CDR3 was HTBI. TCRdb itself ran the multiplex PCR reads through MiXCR, one entry per CDR3 protein. This table has 300,000 to 450,000 distinct CDR3 sequences, around 13% appearing once. Findings of the study overall: Ophthalmopathy was distinguished from stable hyperthyroidism by 13 V-J signatures.

The specimen sequenced was blood. V and J are TRBV6-1 and TRBJ1-1; D gene unclear. The receptor was derived from a woman aged 25 to 45 with Graves' ophthalmopathy. The CDR3 protein is CASRGRENTEAFF. DNA of the CDR3: TGTGCCAGCCGAGGGCGGGAGAACACTGAAGCTTTCTTT.